One sample yielded the 19 T cell receptor beta chains listed below, sequenced in a study of T cells and Merkel cell carcinoma outcomes. TCRdb's table, derived via immunoSEQ multiplex PCR, lists solely in-frame clones and lacks some. This sample carries roughly 5,800 clones, around 77% of them seen once, and the ten largest clones take under 7%. Source material: tumor tissue from Merkel cell carcinoma. These receptors came from a human donor with Merkel cell carcinoma.

The rearrangement uses TRBV12-5 and TRBJ2-7; unclear D gene. Germline values: CDR1 LGHNT, CDR2 FRNRAP. Trimming pared 1 base from V and 6 bases from J, leaving 7 bases between. The CDR3 covers 12 residues. CDR3 protein: CASGLGGTEQYF. For the CDR3, the DNA is TGTGCTAGTGGTTTGGGGGGAACCGAGCAGTACTTC.

The rearrangement links TRBV29-1 to TRBJ2-5, with 9 positions matching TRBD2. V trimming: 0 bases; J trimming: 2 bases; junction bases outside the gene matches: 10. CDR3 length equals 17 residues. Germline V gene data show CDR1 as SQVTM and CDR2 as ANQGSEA. CDR3 region: CSVEDPRRGRGQETQYF. The CDR3 DNA reads TGCAGCGTTGAAGATCCTAGGCGCGGGAGGGGGCAAGAGACCCAGTACTTC. The full variable domain, rest sourced from reference TRBV29-1 and TRBJ2-5, is SAVISQKPSRDICQRGTSLTIQCQVDSQVTMMFWYRQQPGQSLTLIATANQGSEATYESGFVIDKFPISRPNLTFSTLTVSNMSPEDSSIYLCSVEDPRRGRGQETQYFGPGTRLLVL.

The chain recombines TRBV6-1 with TRBJ1-4; D gene uncertain. V was clipped by 4 bases and J by 3 bases, with 12 bases between them. The germline gives CDR1 MNHNS, CDR2 SASEGT. The CDR3 covers 15 residues. CDR3 nucleotides: TGTGCCAGCAGTGCGAATACGGGGTCTAATGAAAAACTGTTTTTT. Translated: CASSANTGSNEKLFF.

J is TRBJ1-1 and V is TRBV6-5; D ambiguous. The V end was cut by 4 bases, the J end by 0 bases, with 12 bases between. This CDR3 comprises 15 residues. Germline values: CDR1 MNHEY, CDR2 SVGAGI. The CDR3 region is CASSSRPPMNTEAFF. The CDR3 bases are TGTGCCAGCAGTTCCAGACCTCCCATGAACACTGAAGCTTTCTTT.

The gene calls are TRBV10-3 and TRBJ1-5; 9 nucleotides align to TRBD1. V lost 5 bases, J lost 7 bases, and 3 bases stayed unmatched. CDR1 is ENHRY and CDR2 is SYGVKD in the germline V gene. The CDR3 sequence is 13 residues long. Here the CDR3 DNA reads TGTGCCATCAGTCCGGGACAGGGCCAGCCCCAGCATTTT. Translated: CAISPGQGQPQHF.

The chain is built from TRBV7-8 and TRBJ2-7, with 10 bases fitting TRBD1. Germline assignment: CDR1 SGHVS and CDR2 FQNEAQ. The length of the CDR3 is 16 residues. The V gene end was trimmed by 3 bases and the J gene end by 4 bases; junction bases not matched to a gene: 9. CDR3 sequence (DNA): TGTGCCAGCAGCTTGGGGGACAGGGGATGGGTATACGAGCAGTACTTC. It codes for CASSLGDRGWVYEQYF.

The CDR3 bases are TGTGCCAACGTCACAGGGAATCAGCCCCAGCATTTT. Translating gives CANVTGNQPQHF. This chain connects TRBV19 to TRBJ1-5; possibly TRBD1 for D (6 bases). The ends were cut back, 10 bases at V and 4 bases at J, with 11 bases in the middle. CDR3 length: 12 amino acids. Germline CDR1 reads LNHDA; CDR2 reads SQIVND (reference sequence).

This chain connects TRBV28 to TRBJ2-3; D is undetermined. The CDR3 totals 17 residues. Trimming left V 6 bases short and J 3 bases short, with 22 bases between. Germline V lookup: CDR1 MDHEN, CDR2 SYDVKM. The CDR3 DNA is TGTGCCAGCAGCCCAGCCGGCGGTTCGAAGTCAACAGATACGCAGTATTTT. Its translation: CASSPAGGSKSTDTQYF.

The rearrangement joins TRBV15 to TRBJ2-5; D is undetermined. The V end was cut by 3 bases, the J end by 4 bases, with 6 bases between. Germline V lookup: CDR1 LNHNV, CDR2 YYDKDF (reference sequence). There are 12 residues in the CDR3. This CDR3 is CATSRVGETQYF. CDR3 DNA: TGTGCCACCAGCAGGGTCGGAGAGACCCAGTACTTC.

The V call is TRBV10-3, the J call TRBJ2-7; D is unresolved. Germline CDR1 is ENHRY and CDR2 is SYGVKD. The CDR3 length is 15 residues. V shed 5 bases and J shed 0 bases, with 14 bases lying between them. The CDR3 sequence is CAISPNGPSSYEQYF. CDR3 DNA: TGTGCCATCAGTCCCAACGGCCCGAGCTCCTACGAGCAGTACTTC.

The rearrangement links TRBV5-1 to TRBJ1-4; the D is unclear. V gave up 4 bases and J gave up 0 bases, with 10 bases separating them. Germline lookup yields CDR1 SGHRS and CDR2 YFSETQ. The CDR3 has 15 residues. The CDR3 sequence is CASSEPRSTNEKLFF. CDR3 coding DNA: TGCGCCAGCAGCGAGCCAAGGTCAACTAATGAAAAACTGTTTTTT.

This sequence joins TRBV28 and TRBJ2-7, with D possibly TRBD2 on 6 matching bases. V was trimmed by 5 bases and J by 0 bases, leaving 17 bases between them. Germline V lookup: CDR1 MDHEN, CDR2 SYDVKM. The CDR3 runs to 16 residues. The CDR3 sequence is CASSPGGASSSYEQYF. The CDR3 coding sequence is TGTGCCAGCAGTCCCGGAGGGGCTTCGAGCTCCTACGAGCAGTACTTC.

The V call is TRBV27, the J call TRBJ1-2; 8 nucleotides agree with TRBD1. CDR1 and CDR2 (germline): MNHEY, SMNVEV (reference sequence). The J segment lost 7 bases and the V segment lost 6 bases, leaving 4 bases of the junction unmatched. This CDR3 has 12 residues. The CDR3 loop is CASRQGASGYTF. DNA of the CDR3: TGTGCCAGCAGGCAGGGGGCCAGTGGCTACACCTTC.

The chain recombines TRBV10-3 with TRBJ1-1; no firm D call. V gave up 3 bases and J gave up 1 base, with 9 bases separating them. Germline CDR1 and CDR2: ENHRY and SYGVKD. This CDR3 region has 14 residues. The CDR3 is CAISDARRNTEAFF. The CDR3, as DNA: TGTGCCATCAGTGACGCGAGAAGGAACACTGAAGCTTTCTTT.

The rearrangement joins TRBV7-8 to TRBJ1-1; D ambiguous. Germline V CDR1 and CDR2: SGHVS, FQNEAQ. V was shortened by 1 base and J by 4 bases, with 19 bases between the two germline ends. The CDR3 sequence is 17 residues long. The CDR3 spells CASSLELLGTISTEAFF. CDR3 DNA: TGTGCCAGCAGCTTAGAACTGCTTGGCACCATCAGCACTGAAGCTTTCTTT.

The V gene is TRBV18, the J gene TRBJ2-7, with 12 bases matching TRBD1. The CDR3 runs 15 residues. Unmatched junction bases numbered 4, after V lost 6 bases and J lost 1 base. Germline CDR1 is KGHSH and CDR2 is LQKENI. CDR3 DNA sequence: TGTGCCAGCTCGCGGGGACAGGGGGCTTCCTACGAGCAGTACTTC. Translating gives CASSRGQGASYEQYF.

The chain recombines TRBV2 with TRBJ2-7; unclear D gene. The ends were cut back, 6 bases at V and 4 bases at J, with 16 bases in the middle. Looked up from germline, CDR1 is SNHLY and CDR2 is FYNNEI. CDR3 length: 14 residues. This CDR3 reads CASSPREIVYEQYF. In DNA, the CDR3 is TGTGCCAGCAGCCCTCGAGAAATAGTATACGAGCAGTACTTC.

About this clone: A read error may produce the germline difference seen at one junction end. CDR3 protein: CASSGLGHSQETQYF. The CDR3 DNA reads as TGTGCCAGCAGCGGACTCGGACACAGCCAAGAGACCCAATACTTC. The chain is built from TRBV11-2 and TRBJ2-5, with D perhaps given as TRBD1 or TRBD2 (5 bases each). Germline V gives CDR1 SGHAT, CDR2 FQNNGV. The CDR3 runs to 15 residues.

In its sample, this clone was seen a few times. The chain is built from TRBV19 and TRBJ2-1; 8 positions match TRBD1. Trimming cost V 7 bases and J 5 bases; bases outside gene matches: 7. In germline, CDR1 is LNHDA, CDR2 SQIVND (reference sequence). The CDR3 runs 14 residues. DNA of the CDR3: TGTGCCAGTAATACCCCAGGGGGCCACAATGAGCAGTTCTTC. It specifies CASNTPGGHNEQFF.